Shown below are 8 T cell receptor beta chains from a single sample sequenced in a study of shared clonotypes between healthy human individuals. TCRdb's table, derived via immunoSEQ multiplex PCR, lists solely in-frame clones and lacks some. The sample has about 2.1 million clones; 80% to 95% are singletons. Naivety among CD8 cells was defined by CD45RO negativity and positive CCR7 selection, thereby excluding terminally differentiated effector memory CD45RA+ cells. The sequencing input was naive CD8+ T cells from PBMCs. These receptors all stem from a man between 18 and 29 years old in good health. Some clones in this sample may be carry-over from other donors' samples.

V usage is TRBV5-4 and J usage is TRBJ1-2, with a tentative D call TRBD1 (5 bases). From germline, CDR1 is SGHNT and CDR2 YYREEE (reference sequence). CDR3 size: 14 residues. V dropped 3 bases and J dropped 4 bases, with 13 bases sitting between them. The chain's CDR3 is CASSWARTSYGYTF. CDR3 bases: TGTGCCAGCAGCTGGGCCCGGACAAGCTATGGCTACACCTTC.

This clone showed up just a few times. Other DNA sequences in this sample translate to the same CDR3. The chain recombines TRBV7-9 with TRBJ1-4; D is uncertain. The CDR3 loop spans 14 amino acids. Trimming stripped 1 base from V and 2 bases from J, with 5 bases between. Germline values: CDR1 SEHNR, CDR2 FQNEAQ (reference sequence). The CDR3, as DNA: TGTGCCAGCAGCTTAGGGGGTACTAATGAAAAACTGTTTTTT. This translates into CASSLGGTNEKLFF.

The chain combines TRBV21-1 with TRBJ2-7; no check of the table's D call, TRBD2, against the DNA was made. TRBV21-1 is a recognized pseudogene. The CDR3 has 15 residues. The CDR3 loop reads CASSKVTGNRGEQYF. CDR3 coding DNA: TGTGCCAGCAGCAAAGTTACCGGGAATAGAGGGGAGCAGTACTTC.

Points on this clone: The sample holds other DNA sequences that translate to the same CDR3. The J gene is TRBJ2-5, the V gene TRBV28, with D perhaps TRBD2 (6 bases). Germline V gene data show CDR1 as MDHEN and CDR2 as SYDVKM. The CDR3 consists of 13 residues. V dropped 5 bases and J dropped 5 bases, with 12 bases sitting between them. CDR3 sequence: CASSLGGWETQYF. The CDR3 nucleotides read TGTGCCAGCAGTCTGGGGGGATGGGAGACCCAGTACTTC.

In its sample, this clone was seen once. The chain recombines TRBV14 with TRBJ2-5, with unresolved D. There are 15 residues in the CDR3. Trimming shortened V by 0 bases and J by 1 base, and 9 bases separated the two germline ends. The germline gives CDR1 SGHDN, CDR2 FVKESK. CDR3 in DNA: TGTGCCAGCAGCCAAGAAGGTCAGTTCCAAGAGACCCAGTACTTC. It yields the protein CASSQEGQFQETQYF.

The chain has TRBV16 and TRBJ1-5; tentatively, D is TRBD1 (5 bases). With 2 bases removed from V and 1 base from J, the gap between germline ends came to 9 bases. This CDR3 has 15 amino acids. CDR1 KGHSY and CDR2 FQNENV come from the germline V gene. The CDR3 DNA is TGTGCCAGCAGCCAAGATGAGGGGAGCAATCAGCCCCAGCATTTT. It is translated as CASSQDEGSNQPQHF.

The V call is TRBV11-2, the J call TRBJ2-5; no reliable D call. The V gene lost 2 bases and the J gene lost 0 bases, with 7 bases spanning the gap. Germline V gene sequence: CDR1 SGHAT, CDR2 FQNNGV. The CDR3 is made up of 14 amino acids. CDR3 in DNA: TGTGCCAGCAGCTTAAACGTGAACCAAGAGACCCAGTACTTC. It codes for CASSLNVNQETQYF. Together with reference TRBV11-2 and TRBJ2-5, the CDR3 gives the full variable domain: EAGVAQSPRYKIIEKRQSVAFWCNPISGHATLYWYQQILGQGPKLLIQFQNNGVVDDSQLPKDRFSAERLKGVDSTLKIQPAKLEDSAVYLCASSLNVNQETQYFGPGTRLLVL.

The chain combines TRBV29-1 with TRBJ2-3; D is unresolved. Germline CDR1 is SQVTM and CDR2 is ANQGSEA. The CDR3 consists of 15 residues. Trimming took 2 bases from V and 2 from J, leaving 14 bases between them. The CDR3 protein is CSVERSGLNTDTQYF. The CDR3, as DNA: TGCAGCGTTGAAAGGTCGGGCTTAAACACAGATACGCAGTATTTT.